Listed below are T cell receptor beta chains from one sample, sequenced in a study of blood T cell repertoires in COVID-19. Repertoires were generated with immunoSEQ multiplex PCR, while TCRdb's copy carries only in-frame clones and drops some. The data hold some 180,000 clones, with around 85% observed a single time. Sequencing was carried out using peripheral blood. The source of these receptors is a woman aged 60 to 75 with acute or convalescent COVID-19. Each CDR3 is given with its conserved first and last residue. Each record gives: D gene, clone size, V gene, J gene, CDR3 DNA, CDR3 protein. A D gene is named only where the DNA matches it firmly. Rows may omit the clone size; those that give it use once, few, many or a size class.

d_gene: -
abundance: few
v_gene: TRBV7-6
j_gene: TRBJ1-1
CDR3nt: TGTGCCAGCAGCATCCGGACAGAGAACACTGAAGCTTTCTTT
CDR3aa: CASSIRTENTEAFF

d_gene: TRBD2
abundance: -
v_gene: TRBV11-2
j_gene: TRBJ2-7
CDR3nt: TGTGCCAGCAGCTTAGCGGGAGGACCTCCCTACGAGCAGTACTTC
CDR3aa: CASSLAGGPPYEQYF

d_gene: -
abundance: -
v_gene: TRBV9
j_gene: TRBJ1-2
CDR3nt: TGTGCCAGCAGCGTAGATTTGCAGGGTGACTATGGCTACACCTTC
CDR3aa: CASSVDLQGDYGYTF

d_gene: -
abundance: -
v_gene: TRBV7-6
j_gene: TRBJ2-5
CDR3nt: TGTGCCAGCAGCTTAGGCTCTCAGGGTTTCGGGGAGACCCAGTACTTC
CDR3aa: CASSLGSQGFGETQYF

d_gene: -
abundance: -
v_gene: TRBV30
j_gene: TRBJ2-5
CDR3nt: TGTGCCTGGAGTACCCCTCTGAGGGGGGGGAAGGGCGAGACCCAGTACTTC
CDR3aa: CAWSTPLRGGKGETQYF

d_gene: -
abundance: -
v_gene: TRBV12-3/TRBV12-4
j_gene: TRBJ2-2
CDR3nt: TGTGCCAGCAGTTTACTGGACAACGGGGAGCTGTTTTTT
CDR3aa: CASSLLDNGELFF

d_gene: -
abundance: -
v_gene: TRBV5-4
j_gene: TRBJ2-2
CDR3nt: TGTGCCAGCAGCCTACAGGGGACTGGGGAGCTGTTTTTT
CDR3aa: CASSLQGTGELFF

d_gene: -
abundance: -
v_gene: TRBV28
j_gene: TRBJ1-5
CDR3nt: TGTGCCAGCAGTTCCGTAGGCAGGGCCGTCAATCAGCCCCAGCATTTT
CDR3aa: CASSSVGRAVNQPQHF

d_gene: TRBD1
abundance: -
v_gene: TRBV3-1/TRBV3-2
j_gene: TRBJ1-2
CDR3nt: TGTGCCAGCAGCACCGGGACAGCCTATGGCTACACCTTC
CDR3aa: CASSTGTAYGYTF

d_gene: -
abundance: -
v_gene: TRBV14
j_gene: TRBJ2-3
CDR3nt: TGTGCCAGCAGCCGCGGGACAGACATAATCACAGATACGCAGTATTTT
CDR3aa: CASSRGTDIITDTQYF

d_gene: -
abundance: -
v_gene: TRBV6-5
j_gene: TRBJ1-6
CDR3nt: TGTGCCAGCAGTTACTATGGGGGGTCACCCCTCCACTTT
CDR3aa: CASSYYGGSPLHF